This T cell receptor beta chain was sequenced for a study of T cell repertoires in cytomegalovirus infection. Overall study context: HLA-B-restricted CMV epitopes that are well studied, plus recently identified HLA-C-restricted ones, were used by the study. Public TCR beta signature analysis indicated the presence of both CMV infection and matching HLA type. Study observations and caveats: The study identified carriers of CMV plus the relevant HLA from cumulative public TCR beta family frequency. In two of eight donors, the top clonotype was HLA-C-restricted CMV-specific.

TCRdb ran MiXCR on the reads and lists one entry per CDR3 protein. The table has about a million distinct CDR3 sequences, about 33% seen once. A remark on this clonotype: Its antigen is undetermined.

V was cut by 5 bases and J by 1 base, with 9 bases left in between. Germline CDR1 is SGHNT and CDR2 is YYREEE (reference sequence). This CDR3 is 13 amino acids long. The V and J genes are TRBV5-4 and TRBJ1-1; D call uncertain. This specimen consisted of cultured CD8+ T cells from PBMCs, obtained from culture after CMV antigen stimulation. This TCR was recovered from a human donor in good health (CMV status not recorded). Some clones in this sample may be carry-over from other donors' samples. The CDR3 nucleotides are TGTGCCAGCAGAGACATAGCGAACACTGAAGCTTTCTTT. Protein sequence: CASRDIANTEAFF.